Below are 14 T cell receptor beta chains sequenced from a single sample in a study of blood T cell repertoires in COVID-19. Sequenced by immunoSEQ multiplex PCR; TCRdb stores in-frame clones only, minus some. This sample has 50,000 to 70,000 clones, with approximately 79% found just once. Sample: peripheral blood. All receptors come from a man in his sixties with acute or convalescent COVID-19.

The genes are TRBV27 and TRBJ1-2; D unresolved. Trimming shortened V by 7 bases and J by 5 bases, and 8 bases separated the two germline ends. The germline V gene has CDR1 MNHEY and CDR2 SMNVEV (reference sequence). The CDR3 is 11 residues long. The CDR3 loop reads CASIGVYGYTF. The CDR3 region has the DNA TGTGCCAGCATCGGAGTGTATGGCTACACCTTC.

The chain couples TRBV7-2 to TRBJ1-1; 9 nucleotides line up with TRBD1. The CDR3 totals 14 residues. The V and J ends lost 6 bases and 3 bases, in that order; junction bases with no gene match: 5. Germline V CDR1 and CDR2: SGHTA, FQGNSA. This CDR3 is CASSVQGAHTEAFF. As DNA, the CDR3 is TGTGCCAGCAGTGTACAGGGGGCGCACACTGAAGCTTTCTTT.

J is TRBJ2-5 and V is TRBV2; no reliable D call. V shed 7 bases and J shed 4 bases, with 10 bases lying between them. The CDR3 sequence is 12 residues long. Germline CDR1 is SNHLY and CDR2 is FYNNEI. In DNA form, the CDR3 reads TGTGCCAGCACCCTATCAAGAGAGACCCAGTACTTC. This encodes CASTLSRETQYF.

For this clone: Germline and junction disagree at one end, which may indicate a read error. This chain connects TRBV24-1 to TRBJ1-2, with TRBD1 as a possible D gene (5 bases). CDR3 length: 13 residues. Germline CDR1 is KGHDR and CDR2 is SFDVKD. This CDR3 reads CASSVGLWYGYTF. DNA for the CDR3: TGTGCCTCCAGCGTGGGGCTTTGGTATGGCTACACCTTC.

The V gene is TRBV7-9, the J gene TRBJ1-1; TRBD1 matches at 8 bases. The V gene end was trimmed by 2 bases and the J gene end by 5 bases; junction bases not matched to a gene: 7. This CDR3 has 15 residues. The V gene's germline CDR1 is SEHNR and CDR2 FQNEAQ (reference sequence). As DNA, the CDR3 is TGTGCCAGCAGCTTACAGCAGGGGGCGAGTACTGAAGCTTTCTTT. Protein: CASSLQQGASTEAFF. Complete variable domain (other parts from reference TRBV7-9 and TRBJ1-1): DTGVSQNPRHKITKRGQNVTFRCDPISEHNRLYWYRQTLGQGPEFLTYFQNEAQLEKSRLLSDRFSAERPKGSFSTLEIQRTEQGDSAMYLCASSLQQGASTEAFFGQGTRLTVV.

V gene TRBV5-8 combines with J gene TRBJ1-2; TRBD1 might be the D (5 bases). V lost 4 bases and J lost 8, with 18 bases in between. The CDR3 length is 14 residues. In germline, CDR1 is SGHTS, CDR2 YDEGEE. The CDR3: CASSPRGVNRGYTF. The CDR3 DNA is TGTGCCAGCAGCCCCCGGGGGGTGAATCGGGGCTACACCTTC.

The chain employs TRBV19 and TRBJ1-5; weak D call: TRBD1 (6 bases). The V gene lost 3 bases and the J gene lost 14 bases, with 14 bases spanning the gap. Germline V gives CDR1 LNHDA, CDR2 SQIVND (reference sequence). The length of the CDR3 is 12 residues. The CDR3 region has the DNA TGTGCCAGTAGTATCCAGGACAGAGCCAAGCATTTT. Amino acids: CASSIQDRAKHF.

CDR3 coding DNA: TGTGCCAGCAGCGTAGGCCCTGAGGGGGGGAAAAACGAGCAGTACTTC. It specifies CASSVGPEGGKNEQYF. The gene calls are TRBV9 and TRBJ2-7; D possibly corresponds to TRBD2 (7 bases). The V gene's germline CDR1 is SGDLS and CDR2 YYNGEE. This CDR3 has 16 residues. The V end was cut by 0 bases, the J end by 5 bases, with 18 bases between.

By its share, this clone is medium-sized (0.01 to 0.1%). This chain's CDR3 is CASSDPGGTGELFF. The CDR3 DNA reads as TGCGCCAGCAGCGACCCGGGAGGAACCGGGGAGCTGTTTTTT. The chain carries TRBV5-1 and TRBJ2-2, with 7 bases aligning to TRBD2. The V and J ends lost 4 bases and 5 bases, in that order; junction bases with no gene match: 5. CDR1 and CDR2 from the germline V gene are SGHRS and YFSETQ. The CDR3 is 14 amino acids. The variable domain in full, completed from reference TRBV5-1 and TRBJ2-2, reads KAGVTQTPRYLIKTRGQQVTLSCSPISGHRSVSWYQQTPGQGLQFLFEYFSETQRNKGNFPGRFSGRQFSNSRSEMNVSTLELGDSALYLCASSDPGGTGELFFGEGSRLTVL.

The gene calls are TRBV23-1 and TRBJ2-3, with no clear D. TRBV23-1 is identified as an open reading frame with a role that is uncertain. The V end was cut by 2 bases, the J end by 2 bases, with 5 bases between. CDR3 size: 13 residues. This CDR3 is CASSQPSTDTQYF. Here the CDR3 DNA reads TGCGCCAGCAGTCAACCTTCCACAGATACGCAGTATTTT.

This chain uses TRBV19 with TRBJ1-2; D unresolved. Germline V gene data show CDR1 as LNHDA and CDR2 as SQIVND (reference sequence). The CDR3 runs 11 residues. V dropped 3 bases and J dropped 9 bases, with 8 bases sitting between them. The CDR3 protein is CASSILFRYTF. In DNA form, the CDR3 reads TGTGCCAGTAGTATCCTCTTTCGCTACACCTTC.

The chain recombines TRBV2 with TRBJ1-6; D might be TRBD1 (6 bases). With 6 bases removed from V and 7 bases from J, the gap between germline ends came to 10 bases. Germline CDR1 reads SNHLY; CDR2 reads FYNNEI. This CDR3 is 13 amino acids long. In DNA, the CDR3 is TGTGCCAGCAGCGCGACAGGCAATTCACCCCTCCACTTT. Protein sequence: CASSATGNSPLHF.

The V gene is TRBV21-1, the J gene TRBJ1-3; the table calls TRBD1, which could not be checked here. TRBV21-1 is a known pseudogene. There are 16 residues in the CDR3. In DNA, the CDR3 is TGTGCCAGCACCGGGACAGTCACTTTCTCTGGAAACACCATATATTTT. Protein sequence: CASTGTVTFSGNTIYF.

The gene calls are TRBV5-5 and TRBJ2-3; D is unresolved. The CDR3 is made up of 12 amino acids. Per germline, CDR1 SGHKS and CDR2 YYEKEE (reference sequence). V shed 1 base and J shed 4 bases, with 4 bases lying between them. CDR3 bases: TGTGCCAGCAGCTTGAAGCCAGATACGCAGTATTTT. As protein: CASSLKPDTQYF.